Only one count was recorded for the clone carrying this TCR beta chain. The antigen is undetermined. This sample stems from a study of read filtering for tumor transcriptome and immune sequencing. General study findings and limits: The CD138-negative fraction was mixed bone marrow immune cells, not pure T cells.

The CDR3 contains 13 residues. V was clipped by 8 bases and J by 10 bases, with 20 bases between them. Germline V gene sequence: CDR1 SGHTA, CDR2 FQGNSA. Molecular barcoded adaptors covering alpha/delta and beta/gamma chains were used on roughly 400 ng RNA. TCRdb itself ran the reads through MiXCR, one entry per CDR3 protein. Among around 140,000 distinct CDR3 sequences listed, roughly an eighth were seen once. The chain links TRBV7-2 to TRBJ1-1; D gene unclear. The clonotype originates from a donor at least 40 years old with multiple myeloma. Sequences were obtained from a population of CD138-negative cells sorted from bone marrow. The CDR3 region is CASGSLPSARAFF. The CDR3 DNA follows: TGTGCCAGCGGCTCCCTACCTTCGGCGAGAGCTTTCTTT.